This T cell receptor (beta chain) was identified in a study of vaccination and CD4 T cells after COVID-19. In the study overall: Cellular stimulation was performed using overlapping spike peptides derived from SARS-CoV-2, HCoV-NL63, HCoV-OC43 and HCoV-229E.

Treatment indicated: approximately nine-day PBMC culture with coronavirus spike peptide pools or control peptides (ViraFEST assay). In regard to this clonotype: The antigen is not known.

This CDR3 has 14 amino acids. The germline V gene encodes CDR1 SGHAT and CDR2 FQDESV (reference sequence). Trimming took 4 bases from V and 10 from J; bases not matched to a gene: 8. Cultured CD4+ T-cell DNA underwent Oncomine TCR Beta short-read sequencing. TCRdb redid the calling of the PCR reads with MiXCR, one entry per CDR3 protein. The data show several thousand distinct CDR3 sequences, around three fifths seen once. Material: cultured CD4+ T cells from blood, obtained after SARS-CoV-2 vaccination. J is TRBJ2-7 and V is TRBV11-1; 12 bases map to TRBD2. This receptor was identified in a human donor with COVID-19. DNA for the CDR3: TGTGCCAGCAGCTCTAGCGGGGGGGCCGGAATTCAGTACTTC. Protein product: CASSSSGGAGIQYF.